This T cell receptor (beta chain) came from a study of blood T cell repertoires in COVID-19. Overall study context: The samples span acute and convalescent COVID-19 from the United States, Italy and Spain. Nucleic acid was either cDNA or gDNA, and it came from T cells, B-cell-depleted T cells, or PBMCs.

This CDR3 is 12 amino acids long. With 8 bases removed from V and 5 bases from J, the gap between germline ends came to 13 bases. Per germline, CDR1 MNHNY and CDR2 SVGAGI (reference sequence). Recruited during active infection, patients (from Seattle) were subsequently followed longitudinally. Study processing details: For nucleated cells, counts were estimated from reference gene primer amplification. This table comes from immunoSEQ multiplex PCR, and its TCRdb copy is limited to in-frame clones, with some not included. The V and J calls and clone size come from that table; D and trimming were worked out from the DNA. This table has 180,000 or so clones, under 90% appearing once.

Sequenced material: peripheral blood. The sequence was obtained from a woman aged 70-85 years with COVID-19, enrolled during active disease. This chain links TRBV6-6 with TRBJ2-7; D remains unclear. The CDR3 region has the DNA TGTGCCAGCGGTCCAGGCAGAAACGAGCAGTACTTC. The encoded protein is CASGPGRNEQYF.